This TCR beta chain appears in the sequencing data of a study of blood T cell repertoires in COVID-19. Study-wide context: The United States, Italy and Spain were the sources of the acute and convalescent COVID-19 samples. PBMCs, B-cell-depleted T cells, or T cells were the source of the cDNA or gDNA that made up the material.

Concerning this clone: Within the sample, other DNA sequences also encode this same CDR3.

V shed 4 bases, J shed 1 base, and the junction held 3 bases outside the gene matches. Germline V CDR1 and CDR2: MNHEY, SVGEGT. The CDR3 runs to 14 residues. In the source study's methods: Reference gene primer amplification gave nucleated cell count estimates. TCRdb's copy holds only in-frame clones and misses some; the assay was immunoSEQ multiplex PCR. The DNA gave D and trimming, while V, J and clone size come from that table. Of about 200,000 clones listed, roughly nine tenths are singletons. Seattle patients were enrolled during active infection and followed longitudinally. This rearrangement joins TRBV6-2 or TRBV6-3 to TRBJ1-1, with 7 nucleotides matching TRBD1. Specimen: peripheral blood. The receptor comes from a woman in her 50s with COVID-19, enrolled during active disease. CDR3 sequence (DNA): TGTGCCAGCAGTTCATGGACAGGGAACACTGAAGCTTTCTTT. This sequence encodes CASSSWTGNTEAFF.